This T cell receptor beta chain comes out of a study of patients and donors after allogeneic stem cell transplantation. TCRdb re-derived calls from the RT-PCR reads in MiXCR, one entry per CDR3 protein. The table has about 110,000 distinct CDR3 sequences, 35% to 45% seen once; the top ten hold around 25%. There are 14 residues in the CDR3. Germline V gene sequence: CDR1 DFQATT, CDR2 SNEGSKA (reference sequence). The V segment lost 6 bases and the J segment 2 bases; nucleotides outside the gene matches: 3. The table lists this clonotype with many counts. The TCR was taken from a human donor who was either an allogeneic HSCT recipient or a stem cell or donor lymphocyte infusion donor (not recorded which). It is not recorded whose cells these are; they may come from a transplant donor. V usage is TRBV20-1 and J usage is TRBJ1-5; 11 bases line up with TRBD1. Sequenced sample: blood, either unsorted or a sorted T cell fraction (not recorded which). The CDR3 loop reads CSAKGQGGNQPQHF. The DNA for the CDR3 is TGCAGTGCGAAGGGACAGGGGGGCAATCAGCCCCAGCATTTT.